The 13 T cell receptor beta chains below all came from one sample that was sequenced in a study of post-analysis software for immune sequencing data. Study observations and caveats: There were five or six TRBV segments more frequent in patients than controls, and TRBV5-6, TRBV5-1 and TRBV20-1 were among them.

Libraries were made from TCR beta cDNA, and they carried unique molecular identifiers. TCRdb ran MiXCR on the PCR reads and lists one entry per CDR3 protein. The sample consists of more than 500,000 distinct CDR3 sequences, approximately 31% of them appearing once. Their cognate antigens are unknown. Sequenced: blood. The receptors shown here come from a girl aged 2-17 years with multiple sclerosis.

This clonotype came up once. The chain carries TRBV6-5 and TRBJ1-1; D uncertain. The CDR3 is made up of 14 amino acids. The germline CDR1 and CDR2 sequences are MNHEY and SVGAGI. V shed 2 bases and J shed 1 base, with 8 bases lying between them. The CDR3 DNA is TGTGCCAGCAGTTACGCCCCCCCGAACACTGAAGCTTTCTTT. Translated, it gives CASSYAPPNTEAFF.

The chain employs TRBV7-8 and TRBJ1-2; D is perhaps TRBD1 (6 bases). Germline V gene sequence: CDR1 SGHVS, CDR2 FQNEAQ. The CDR3 loop spans 13 amino acids. Trimming left V 5 bases short and J 6 bases short, with 13 bases between. The CDR3: CASSRSGEDGYTF. The DNA of the CDR3 is TGTGCCAGCAGCCGATCAGGGGAGGATGGCTACACCTTC.

This rearrangement joins TRBV7-8 to TRBJ2-1, with unresolved D. Germline CDR1 and CDR2: SGHVS and FQNEAQ. The V gene lost 1 base and the J gene lost 4 bases, with 5 bases spanning the gap. This CDR3 comprises 13 residues. CDR3 protein: CASSLEKYNEQFF. CDR3 sequence (DNA): TGTGCCAGCAGCTTAGAGAAGTACAATGAGCAGTTCTTC.

This clonotype has just a few counts. J is TRBJ2-4 and V is TRBV20-1; D assignment may be TRBD1 or TRBD2 (6 bases each). The CDR3 consists of 19 residues. CDR1 and CDR2 from the germline V gene are DFQATT and SNEGSKA (reference sequence). Trimming removed 3 bases at V and 1 base at J, with 25 bases between. This chain's CDR3 is CSASWPQGWGGMAKNIQYF. The CDR3 coding sequence is TGCAGTGCTAGCTGGCCCCAGGGGTGGGGCGGGATGGCCAAAAACATTCAGTACTTC.

V gene TRBV6-5 combines with J gene TRBJ1-1; 9 bases map to TRBD1. The CDR3 contains 15 residues. Germline assignment: CDR1 MNHEY and CDR2 SVGAGI. With 6 bases clipped from V and 3 bases from J, the junction kept 8 bases outside the gene matches. CDR3 protein: CASSRGQGRDTEAFF. As DNA, the CDR3 is TGTGCCAGCAGCCGGGGACAGGGAAGGGACACTGAAGCTTTCTTT.

The rearrangement joins TRBV9 to TRBJ2-3; the D gene is possibly TRBD2 (7 bases). Looked up from germline, CDR1 is SGDLS and CDR2 is YYNGEE. V was cut by 0 bases and J by 5 bases, with 19 bases left in between. The length of the CDR3 is 17 residues. The chain's CDR3 is CASSVGGAGDVGDTQYF. The CDR3 bases are TGTGCCAGCAGCGTAGGGGGGGCGGGGGATGTTGGAGATACGCAGTATTTT.

The V and J genes are TRBV20-1 and TRBJ1-6; no definite D call. The germline V gene encodes CDR1 DFQATT and CDR2 SNEGSKA (reference sequence). This CDR3 spans 13 amino acids. V dropped 3 bases and J dropped 10 bases, with 13 bases sitting between them. CDR3 sequence (DNA): TGCAGTGCTAGTAAAGGGTTGGGGTCACCCCTCCACTTT. Amino acids: CSASKGLGSPLHF.

This clonotype was detected only once. The V call is TRBV20-1, the J call TRBJ1-4; 7 bases are a match to TRBD1. CDR1 is DFQATT, CDR2 SNEGSKA, per germline (reference sequence). The CDR3 sequence is 14 residues long. V gave up 6 bases and J gave up 5 bases; unmatched junction bases: 9. This CDR3 is CSAPTGYYNEKLFF. The CDR3 DNA follows: TGCAGTGCCCCGACAGGGTATTACAATGAAAAACTGTTTTTT.

This sequence joins TRBV4-1 and TRBJ2-1; D not resolved. Germline V lookup: CDR1 MGHRA, CDR2 YSYEKL. CDR3 length: 16 amino acids. V gave up 4 bases and J gave up 0 bases, with 13 bases separating them. This CDR3 reads CASSPEILSSYNEQFF. CDR3 coding DNA: TGCGCCAGCAGCCCTGAGATCCTGAGCTCCTACAATGAGCAGTTCTTC.

The rearrangement links TRBV20-1 to TRBJ2-1, with no clear D. There are 15 residues in the CDR3. CDR1 is DFQATT, CDR2 SNEGSKA, per germline (reference sequence). Deletions cut 2 bases from V and 0 bases from J, with 11 bases between. CDR3 DNA: TGCAGTGCTAGACCCCGCGGTGGCTCCTACAATGAGCAGTTCTTC. It specifies CSARPRGGSYNEQFF.

In this sample, this clonotype turned up many times. The chain is built from TRBV6-5 and TRBJ2-1; the match to TRBD1 covers 9 bases. This CDR3 contains 14 residues. Germline CDR1 is MNHEY and CDR2 is SVGAGI. The V segment lost 5 bases and the J segment 7 bases; nucleotides outside the gene matches: 6. In DNA, the CDR3 is TGTGCCAGCAGTAGGGGACAGGGAGGGAATGAGCAGTTCTTC. Translation: CASSRGQGGNEQFF.

V gene TRBV5-1 combines with J gene TRBJ2-5, with D tentatively TRBD2 (5 bases). Trimming shortened V by 1 base and J by 5 bases, and 15 bases separated the two germline ends. The CDR3 is 15 amino acids. Germline CDR1 and CDR2: SGHRS and YFSETQ. This CDR3 is CASSLTPADGETQYF. CDR3 sequence (DNA): TGCGCCAGCAGCTTGACTCCAGCGGACGGGGAGACCCAGTACTTC.

This clonotype was observed a few times. V and J are TRBV7-3 and TRBJ2-5; maybe TRBD2 (6 bases). CDR1 is SGHTA and CDR2 is FQGTGA in the germline V gene. The CDR3 contains 14 residues. Trimming pared 0 bases from V and 11 bases from J, leaving 16 bases between. CDR3 region: CASSLTRDSREQYF. The CDR3 DNA reads TGTGCCAGCAGCTTAACCCGGGACTCGAGAGAGCAGTACTTC.